What follows are 15 T cell receptor beta chains derived from one specimen sequenced in a study of beta chain features in type 1 diabetes. Study-wide findings and caveats: Type 1 diabetes patients had TCRB CDR3s that were shorter (moderately but significantly so) in all four CD4+ subsets.

Investigators reverse transcribed all isolated RNA, so they sequenced expressed TCRB transcripts. Assay: immunoSEQ multiplex PCR; the TCRdb copy retains only in-frame clones and omits some. The repertoire has a few hundred thousand clones, around 13% of them found once; the top ten carry over 0.008%. Antigen specificity for these receptors is unknown. The specimen was naive CD4+ T cells from blood. These receptors all come from a woman younger than 30 with type 1 diabetes.

CDR3 amino acids: CASSLVASGRADTQYF. In nucleotides, the CDR3 is TGCGCCAGCAGCTTGGTGGCTAGCGGGAGGGCAGATACGCAGTATTTT. The chain is built from TRBV5-1 and TRBJ2-3; 12 positions match TRBD2. The CDR3 extends over 16 amino acids. Looked up from germline, CDR1 is SGHRS and CDR2 is YFSETQ. Unmatched junction bases numbered 3, after V lost 0 bases and J lost 4 bases.

The chain couples TRBV5-1 to TRBJ2-7; TRBD2 is a possible D gene (6 bases). Between the trimmed V and J ends, which lost 4 bases and 4 bases, there was a span of 21 bases. The CDR3 length is 16 residues. Germline V gene lookup returns CDR1 SGHRS and CDR2 YFSETQ. The CDR3 loop is CASSLGGWGAGYEQYF. CDR3 in DNA: TGCGCCAGCAGCCTTGGGGGGTGGGGCGCTGGTTACGAGCAGTACTTC.

This clone was observed a few times. The chain recombines TRBV29-1 with TRBJ1-1; D unresolved. The V gene's germline CDR1 is SQVTM and CDR2 ANQGSEA. This CDR3 is built from 13 residues. V lost 3 bases, J lost 1 base, and 9 bases lay in between. DNA of the CDR3: TGCAGCGTTGATTTGCAGGAGAACACTGAAGCTTTCTTT. As protein: CSVDLQENTEAFF.

V and J are TRBV19 and TRBJ2-7, with 9 positions matching TRBD2. Germline-derived CDR1 and CDR2 are LNHDA and SQIVND (reference sequence). V trimming: 8 bases; J trimming: 4 bases; junction bases outside the gene matches: 9. The CDR3 runs 14 residues. Here the CDR3 reads CASGGSGSIYEQYF. The CDR3 region has the DNA TGTGCCAGTGGTGGTAGCGGGAGTATATACGAGCAGTACTTC.

This clone showed up just a few times. The chain employs TRBV7-6 and TRBJ1-1, with 10 bases that match TRBD1. The germline gives CDR1 SGHVS, CDR2 FNYEAQ. The CDR3 has 15 amino acids. The V segment lost 4 bases and the J segment 1 base; nucleotides outside the gene matches: 3. In nucleotides, the CDR3 is TGTGCCAGCAGCTCTGGACAGGGGGGGAACACTGAAGCTTTCTTT. Translating gives CASSSGQGGNTEAFF. The entire variable domain, with the rest obtained from reference TRBV7-6 and TRBJ1-1, is as follows: GAGVSQSPRYKVTKRGQDVALRCDPISGHVSLYWYRQALGQGPEFLTYFNYEAQQDKSGLPNDRFSAERPEGSISTLTIQRTEQRDSAMYRCASSSGQGGNTEAFFGQGTRLTVV.

This clone was detected a few times. The chain joins TRBV4-3 to TRBJ2-3, with 9 positions matching TRBD2. CDR3 length: 16 residues. With V trimmed by 1 base and J by 6 bases, 8 bases remained unmatched. Germline CDR1 and CDR2: LGHNA and YSLEER. The CDR3 loop reads CASSQGVSGSQDTQYF. CDR3 nucleotides: TGCGCCAGCAGCCAAGGCGTTAGCGGGAGCCAGGATACGCAGTATTTT.

A few counts support this clone. This rearrangement joins TRBV18 to TRBJ2-5; D is unresolved. Germline V gives CDR1 KGHSH, CDR2 LQKENI. V was clipped by 3 bases and J by 5 bases, with 16 bases between them. This CDR3 region has 15 residues. In nucleotides, the CDR3 is TGTGCCAGCTCACCCCTCCCTGGTGGCTCCGAGACCCAGTACTTC. Translated, it gives CASSPLPGGSETQYF.

The chain uses TRBV5-4 and TRBJ2-3; no clear D. The length of the CDR3 is 12 residues. Per the germline V gene, CDR1 is SGHNT and CDR2 is YYREEE (reference sequence). Deletions cut 2 bases from V and 2 bases from J, with 3 bases between. CDR3 coding DNA: TGTGCCAGCAGCTTACTCACAGATACGCAGTATTTT. This translates into CASSLLTDTQYF.

This clone occurred a few times. V usage is TRBV30 and J usage is TRBJ2-1; the D gene is possibly TRBD1 (6 bases). CDR1 GTSNPN and CDR2 SVGIG come from the germline V gene (reference sequence). The CDR3 has 11 amino acids. Trimming pared 4 bases from V and 9 bases from J, leaving 10 bases between. The CDR3 DNA reads as TGTGCCTGGACAGGGGTTGTTGAGCAGTTCTTC. It is translated as CAWTGVVEQFF.

This clone was recorded a few times. The genes are TRBV5-4 and TRBJ1-1; D perhaps matches TRBD1 (5 bases). The ends were cut back, 5 bases at V and 1 base at J, with 12 bases in the middle. The CDR3 is made up of 14 amino acids. From germline, CDR1 is SGHNT and CDR2 YYREEE (reference sequence). Here the CDR3 DNA reads TGTGCCAGCAGGCCAGACAGCGAGAACACTGAAGCTTTCTTT. Protein: CASRPDSENTEAFF.

This clone has only a few counts. This chain joins TRBV4-3 and TRBJ2-3, with D tentatively TRBD2 (6 bases). Germline V CDR1 and CDR2: LGHNA, YSLEER. The CDR3 covers 15 residues. V was clipped by 4 bases and J by 6 bases, with 17 bases between them. Written as DNA, the CDR3 is TGCGCCAGCAGCCGGGCGGGATCCATCGGGGATACGCAGTATTTT. Residues: CASSRAGSIGDTQYF.

The chain employs TRBV5-1 and TRBJ2-3, with D tentatively TRBD2 (5 bases). The germline V gene has CDR1 SGHRS and CDR2 YFSETQ. The CDR3 sequence is 15 residues long. Deletions cut 0 bases from V and 2 bases from J, with 10 bases between. The CDR3, as DNA: TGCGCCAGCAGCTTGGCTACCGGGGACACAGATACGCAGTATTTT. Translated, it gives CASSLATGDTDTQYF. The whole variable domain, remainder taken from reference TRBV5-1 and TRBJ2-3, is KAGVTQTPRYLIKTRGQQVTLSCSPISGHRSVSWYQQTPGQGLQFLFEYFSETQRNKGNFPGRFSGRQFSNSRSEMNVSTLELGDSALYLCASSLATGDTDTQYFGPGTRLTVL.

The chain combines TRBV28 with TRBJ2-1; 12 bases line up with TRBD1. V shed 6 bases and J 8 bases; nucleotides not matched to a gene: 8. The CDR3 totals 15 residues. From germline, CDR1 is MDHEN and CDR2 SYDVKM. The CDR3 sequence: CASRIPGQGAYEQFF. DNA of the CDR3: TGTGCCAGCAGGATTCCGGGACAGGGGGCTTATGAGCAGTTCTTC.

Only a few counts were recorded for this clone. The chain has TRBV7-9 and TRBJ2-1, with 11 bases identical to TRBD1. Losses at the gene ends were 10 bases for V and 8 bases for J; bases not matched to a gene: 10. CDR3 length equals 14 residues. Germline V gene lookup returns CDR1 SEHNR and CDR2 FQNEAQ (reference sequence). This CDR3 reads CAIIPGQGVHEQFF. The CDR3 nucleotides read TGTGCCATAATCCCGGGACAGGGGGTCCATGAGCAGTTCTTC.

This clone was counted a few times. The gene calls are TRBV9 and TRBJ2-2; D is undetermined. The CDR3 loop spans 15 amino acids. CDR1 is SGDLS and CDR2 is YYNGEE in the germline V gene. Between the trimmed V and J ends, which lost 4 bases and 7 bases, there was a span of 17 bases. The CDR3 sequence is CASSPRLAPGGELFF. CDR3 in DNA: TGTGCCAGCAGCCCTCGACTGGCCCCCGGCGGGGAGCTGTTTTTT.